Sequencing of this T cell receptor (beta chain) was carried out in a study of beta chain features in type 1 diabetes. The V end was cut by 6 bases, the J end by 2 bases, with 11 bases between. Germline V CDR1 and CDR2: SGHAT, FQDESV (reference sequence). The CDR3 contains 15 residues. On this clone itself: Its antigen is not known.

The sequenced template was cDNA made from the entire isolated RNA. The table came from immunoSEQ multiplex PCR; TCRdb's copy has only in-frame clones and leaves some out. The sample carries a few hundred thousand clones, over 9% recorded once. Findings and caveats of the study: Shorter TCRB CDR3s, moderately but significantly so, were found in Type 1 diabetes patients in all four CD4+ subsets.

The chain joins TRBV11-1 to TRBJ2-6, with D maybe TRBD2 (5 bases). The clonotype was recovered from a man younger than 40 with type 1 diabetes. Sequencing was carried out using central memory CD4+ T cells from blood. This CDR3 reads CASSQRGAGANVLTF. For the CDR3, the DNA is TGTGCCAGCAGTCAACGGGGAGCTGGGGCCAACGTCCTGACTTTC.